This TCR beta chain was documented in a study of blood T cells in healthy people across ages. Alongside a J-beta primer mix, a sample-barcoded 5' primer served in a second PCR lasting about 6 to 12 cycles. TCRdb analysed the 5' RACE reads with MiXCR anew, one entry per CDR3 protein. The sample lists 800,000 to 950,000 distinct CDR3 sequences, roughly 52% seen once, with over 10% in the top ten. CDR3 size: 11 residues. V was pared by 8 bases and J by 7 bases, with 15 bases between. Germline V lookup: CDR1 DFQATT, CDR2 SNEGSKA (reference sequence). This receptor was identified in a man in his thirties or forties in good health. The chain recombines TRBV20-1 with TRBJ2-7; D remains ambiguous. What was sequenced was blood. The CDR3 spells CSPVPKNEQYF. In DNA form, the CDR3 reads TGCAGTCCGGTTCCCAAAAATGAGCAGTACTTC.